This is a list of T cell receptor beta chains from one sample in a study of HIV-infected patients and healthy controls. Using its own MiXCR run on the 5' RACE reads, TCRdb lists one record per CDR3 protein. The sample holds around 16,000 distinct CDR3 sequences, just under 9.5% seen once. Sequenced sample: blood. The receptors derive from an adult in good health. The CDR3 runs from the conserved cysteine through the conserved F or W. The D gene is left open where the match is weak. Rows may omit the clone size; those that give it use once, few, many or a size class.

abundance	j_gene	d_gene	v_gene	CDR3nt	CDR3aa
NA	TRBJ1-5	NA	TRBV7-6	TGTGCCAGCAGCTTAGCCCCAGGGCAGCAGCCCCAGCATTTT	CASSLAPGQQPQHF
many	TRBJ2-2	TRBD2	TRBV19	TGTGCCAGTAGTACCCACCCGGGACTAGCTATGCCCGGGGAGCTGTTTTTT	CASSTHPGLAMPGELFF
many	TRBJ2-5	NA	TRBV19	TGTGCCAGTAGTATGGCAACAGAGACCCAGTACTTC	CASSMATETQYF
NA	TRBJ1-1	NA	TRBV4-1	TGCGCCAGCAGCCAAGTAGGGTCCGCTGAAGCTTTCTTT	CASSQVGSAEAFF
many	TRBJ1-5	TRBD1	TRBV19	TGTGCCAGTAGTACACAGGGGTTCAATCAGCCCCAGCATTTT	CASSTQGFNQPQHF
NA	TRBJ2-3	NA	TRBV3-1	TGTGCCAGCAGCCAAGCGAACACAGATACGCAGTATTTT	CASSQANTDTQYF
many	TRBJ2-5	NA	TRBV5-5	TGTGCCAGCAGCTTGTATGAGGAGGAGACCCAGTACTTC	CASSLYEEETQYF
NA	TRBJ2-3	TRBD2	TRBV6-5	TGTGCCAGCAGCATAGCGGGAAGTAGCACAGATACGCAGTATTTT	CASSIAGSSTDTQYF
NA	TRBJ2-3	TRBD2	TRBV20-1	TGCAGTGCTAGCTCTAGCGGGATCACAGATACGCAGTATTTT	CSASSSGITDTQYF
many	TRBJ1-2	NA	TRBV12-3/TRBV12-4	TGTGCCAGCAGTTTAAACTTTGACACTACCGGCTACACCTTC	CASSLNFDTTGYTF
many	TRBJ2-1	TRBD1	TRBV29-1	TGCAGCGTTGCCGGGACAGTCCCCAATGAGCAGTTCTTC	CSVAGTVPNEQFF